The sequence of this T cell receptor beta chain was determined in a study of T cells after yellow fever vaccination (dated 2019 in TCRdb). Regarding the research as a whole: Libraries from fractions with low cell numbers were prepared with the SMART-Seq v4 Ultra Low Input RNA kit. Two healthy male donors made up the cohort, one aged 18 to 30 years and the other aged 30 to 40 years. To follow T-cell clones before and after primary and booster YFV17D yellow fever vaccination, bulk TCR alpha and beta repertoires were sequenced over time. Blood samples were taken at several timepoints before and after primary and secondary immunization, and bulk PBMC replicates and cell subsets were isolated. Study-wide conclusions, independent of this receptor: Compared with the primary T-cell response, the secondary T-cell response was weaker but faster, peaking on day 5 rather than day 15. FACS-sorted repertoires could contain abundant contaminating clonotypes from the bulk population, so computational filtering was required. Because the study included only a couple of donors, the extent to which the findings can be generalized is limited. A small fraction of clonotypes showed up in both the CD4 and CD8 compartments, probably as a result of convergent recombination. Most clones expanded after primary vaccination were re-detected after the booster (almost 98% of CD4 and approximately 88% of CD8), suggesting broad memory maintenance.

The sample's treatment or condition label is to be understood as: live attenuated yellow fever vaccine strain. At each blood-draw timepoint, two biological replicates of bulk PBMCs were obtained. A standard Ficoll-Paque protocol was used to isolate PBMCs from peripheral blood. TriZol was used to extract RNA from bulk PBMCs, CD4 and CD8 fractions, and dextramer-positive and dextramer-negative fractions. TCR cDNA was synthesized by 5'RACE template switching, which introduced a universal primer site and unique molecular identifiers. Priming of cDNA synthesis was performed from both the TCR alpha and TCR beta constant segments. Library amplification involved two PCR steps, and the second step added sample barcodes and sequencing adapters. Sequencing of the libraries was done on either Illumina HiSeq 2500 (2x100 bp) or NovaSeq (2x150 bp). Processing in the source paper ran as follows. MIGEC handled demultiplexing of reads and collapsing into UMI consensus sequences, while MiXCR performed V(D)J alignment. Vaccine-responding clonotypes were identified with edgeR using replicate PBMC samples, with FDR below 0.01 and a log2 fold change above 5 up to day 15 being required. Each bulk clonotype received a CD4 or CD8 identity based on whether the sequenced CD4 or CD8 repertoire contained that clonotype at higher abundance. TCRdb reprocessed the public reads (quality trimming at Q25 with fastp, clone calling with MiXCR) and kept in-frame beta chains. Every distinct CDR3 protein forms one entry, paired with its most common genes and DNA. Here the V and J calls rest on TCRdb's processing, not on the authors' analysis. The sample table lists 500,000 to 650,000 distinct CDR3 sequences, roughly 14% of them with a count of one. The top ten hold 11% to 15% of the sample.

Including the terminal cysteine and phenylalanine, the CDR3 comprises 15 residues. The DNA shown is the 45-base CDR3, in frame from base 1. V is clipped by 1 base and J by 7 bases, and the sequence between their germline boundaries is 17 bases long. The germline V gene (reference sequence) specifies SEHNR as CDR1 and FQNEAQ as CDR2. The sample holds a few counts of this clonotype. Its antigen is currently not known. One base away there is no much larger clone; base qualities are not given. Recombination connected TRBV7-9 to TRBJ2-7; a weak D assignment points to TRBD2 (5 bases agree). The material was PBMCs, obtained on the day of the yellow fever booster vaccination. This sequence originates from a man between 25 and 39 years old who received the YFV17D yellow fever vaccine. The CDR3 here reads CASSLGGTSSGEQYF. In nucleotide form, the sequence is TGTGCCAGCAGCTTAGGGGGAACATCTTCGGGAGAGCAGTACTTC.